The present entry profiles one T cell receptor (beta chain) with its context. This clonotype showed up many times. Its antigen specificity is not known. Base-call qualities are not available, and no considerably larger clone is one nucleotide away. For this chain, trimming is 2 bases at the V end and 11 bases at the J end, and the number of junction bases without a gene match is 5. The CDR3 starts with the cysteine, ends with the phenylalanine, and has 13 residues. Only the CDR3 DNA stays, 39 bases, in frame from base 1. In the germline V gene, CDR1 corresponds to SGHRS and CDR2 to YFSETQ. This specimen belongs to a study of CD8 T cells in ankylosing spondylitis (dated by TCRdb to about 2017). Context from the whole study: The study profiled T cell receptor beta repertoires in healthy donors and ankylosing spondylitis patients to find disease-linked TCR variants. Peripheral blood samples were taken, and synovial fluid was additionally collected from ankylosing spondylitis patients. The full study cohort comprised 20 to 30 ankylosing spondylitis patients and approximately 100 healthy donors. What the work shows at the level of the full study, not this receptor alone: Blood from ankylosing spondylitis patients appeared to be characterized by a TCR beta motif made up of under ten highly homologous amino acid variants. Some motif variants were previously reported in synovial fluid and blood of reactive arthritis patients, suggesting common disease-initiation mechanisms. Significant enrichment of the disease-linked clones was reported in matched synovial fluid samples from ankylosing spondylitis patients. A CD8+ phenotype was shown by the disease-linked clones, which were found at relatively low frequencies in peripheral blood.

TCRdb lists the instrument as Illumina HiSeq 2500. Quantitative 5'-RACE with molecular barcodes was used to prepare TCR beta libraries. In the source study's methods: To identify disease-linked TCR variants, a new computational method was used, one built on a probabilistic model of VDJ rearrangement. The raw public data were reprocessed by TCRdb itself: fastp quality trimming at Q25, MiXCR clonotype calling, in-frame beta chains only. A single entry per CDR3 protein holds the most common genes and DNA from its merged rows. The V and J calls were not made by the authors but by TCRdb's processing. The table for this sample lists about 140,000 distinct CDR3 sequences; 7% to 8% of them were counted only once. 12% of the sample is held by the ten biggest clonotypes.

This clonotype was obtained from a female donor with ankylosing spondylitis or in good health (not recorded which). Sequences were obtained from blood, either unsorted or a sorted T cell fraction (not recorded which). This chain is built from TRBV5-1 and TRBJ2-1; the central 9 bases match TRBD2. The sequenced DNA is TGCGCCAGCAGCTTACTTCTAGCGGGGCAGCAGTTCTTC. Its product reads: CASSLLLAGQQFF.